This section outlines one T cell receptor (beta chain) sequence together with its context. These data belong to a study of shared clonotypes between healthy human individuals. Turning to the study itself: Plates per donor: three CD4 naive, three CD4 memory, two CD8 naive, one CD8 memory.

Per the germline V gene, CDR1 is LNHDA and CDR2 is SQIVND (reference sequence). Trimming took 5 bases from V and 3 from J, leaving 11 bases between them. This CDR3 comprises 14 residues. Deep-level settings were used for running the assay. A 200 ng quantity of DNA, around 30,000 T cell genomes, went into the sorted-subset replicate PCRs. TCRdb keeps only in-frame clones here, not all; method: immunoSEQ multiplex PCR. The sample lists about 2.1 million clones; around 93% were seen once. CD45RO-negative, CCR7-positively selected cells formed the naive CD8 fraction, excluding terminally differentiated effector memory CD45RA+ cells. Nashville, Tennessee was home to all donors, who were Caucasian adults.

The chain couples TRBV19 to TRBJ1-5, with D unresolved. Specimen: naive CD8+ T cells from PBMCs. This receptor was identified in a man aged 18 to 29 in good health. Some clones in this sample may be carry-over from other donors' samples. The CDR3 here is CASSEDLYNQPQHF. CDR3 DNA: TGTGCCAGTAGTGAGGACCTATACAATCAGCCCCAGCATTTT.